The T cell receptor (beta chain) described here comes from a study of blood T cell repertoires in COVID-19. V was clipped by 5 bases and J by 3 bases, with 10 bases between them. Germline assignment: CDR1 MNHEY and CDR2 SVGAGI. The CDR3 spans 14 residues. Authors' data handling: Researchers report that nucleated cell counts were estimated from reference gene primer amplification. Assay: immunoSEQ multiplex PCR; the TCRdb copy retains only in-frame clones and omits some. From that table come the V and J calls and clone size; the DNA was used to work out D and trimming. The data hold hundreds of thousands of clones, with 85% to 90% observed a single time.

V and J are TRBV6-5 and TRBJ1-4; maybe TRBD1 (6 bases). The sample consisted of peripheral blood. This receptor was taken from a woman aged 40 to 55 who had recovered from COVID-19. The CDR3 sequence is CASSPRGANEKLFF. The CDR3 coding sequence is TGTGCCAGCAGTCCCAGGGGAGCTAATGAAAAACTGTTTTTT.